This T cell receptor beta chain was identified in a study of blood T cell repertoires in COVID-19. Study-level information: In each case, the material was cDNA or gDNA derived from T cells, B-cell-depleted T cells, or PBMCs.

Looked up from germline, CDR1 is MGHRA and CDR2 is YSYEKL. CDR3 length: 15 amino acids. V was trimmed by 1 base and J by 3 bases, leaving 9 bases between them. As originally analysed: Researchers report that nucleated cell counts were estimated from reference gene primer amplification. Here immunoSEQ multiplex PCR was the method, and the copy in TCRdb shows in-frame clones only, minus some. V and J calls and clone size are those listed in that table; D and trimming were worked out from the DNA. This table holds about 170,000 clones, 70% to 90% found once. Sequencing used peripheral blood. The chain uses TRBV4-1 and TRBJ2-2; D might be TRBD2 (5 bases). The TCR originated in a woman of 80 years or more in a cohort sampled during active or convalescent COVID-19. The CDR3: CASSQGTGYTGELFF. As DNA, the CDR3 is TGCGCCAGCAGCCAAGGGACGGGGTACACCGGGGAGCTGTTTTTT.